A single sample gave rise to the 28 T cell receptor beta chains below, sequenced in a study of blood T cell repertoires in COVID-19. Using immunoSEQ multiplex PCR, the repertoire was profiled, and TCRdb retains in-frame clones only, with some absent. The sample has about 130,000 clones, around 80% seen once. Sample: peripheral blood. The origin of the receptors is a man aged 60 to 69 who had recovered from COVID-19.

The chain uses TRBV28 and TRBJ2-7; 10 nucleotides agree with TRBD2. This CDR3 comprises 13 residues. V shed 10 bases, J shed 5 bases, and the junction held 8 bases outside the gene matches. From germline, CDR1 is MDHEN and CDR2 SYDVKM. The CDR3 is CATVLAGDDEQYF. CDR3 bases: TGTGCCACCGTGCTAGCGGGAGACGACGAGCAGTACTTC.

This rearrangement joins TRBV7-2 to TRBJ1-2, with 7 positions matching TRBD1. Germline V gives CDR1 SGHTA, CDR2 FQGNSA. The CDR3 totals 16 residues. V was pared by 0 bases and J by 2 bases, with 6 bases of the junction left unmatched. The CDR3 here is CASSLATGSSNYGYTF. DNA for the CDR3: TGTGCCAGCAGCTTAGCGACAGGGTCATCCAACTATGGCTACACCTTC.

The chain links TRBV9 to TRBJ1-2, with D unresolved. V dropped 4 bases and J dropped 1 base, with 11 bases sitting between them. Germline V CDR1 and CDR2: SGDLS, YYNGEE. The CDR3 extends over 14 amino acids. CDR3 protein: CASSPNSVNYGYTF. CDR3 nucleotide sequence: TGTGCCAGCAGCCCAAATAGTGTTAACTATGGCTACACCTTC.

This clone was seen just once. The chain uses TRBV27 and TRBJ2-2; D gene ambiguous. V was pared by 2 bases and J by 2 bases, with 3 bases between. Germline CDR1 MNHEY, CDR2 SMNVEV (reference sequence). CDR3 length equals 13 residues. CDR3 bases: TGTGCCAGCAGTTTACTAAACACCGGGGAGCTGTTTTTT. It encodes CASSLLNTGELFF.

The CDR3 is CASSFLFSPTNEKLFF. DNA of the CDR3: TGTGCCAGCAGCTTTCTGTTTTCCCCAACTAATGAAAAACTGTTTTTT. The chain has TRBV5-6 and TRBJ1-4; no clear D gene. V was shortened by 2 bases and J by 0 bases, with 11 bases between the two germline ends. Germline loops: CDR1 SGHDT, CDR2 YYEEEE. This CDR3 is 16 amino acids long.

The J gene is TRBJ2-1, the V gene TRBV7-9; D not certain. V was trimmed by 2 bases and J by 5 bases, leaving 10 bases between them. Germline V CDR1 and CDR2: SEHNR, FQNEAQ (reference sequence). The CDR3 runs 14 residues. In DNA, the CDR3 is TGTGCCAGCAGCTTAAGAGAGAACCACAATGAGCAGTTCTTC. It encodes CASSLRENHNEQFF. Based on the CDR3 plus reference TRBV7-9 and TRBJ2-1, the full variable domain is DTGVSQNPRHKITKRGQNVTFRCDPISEHNRLYWYRQTLGQGPEFLTYFQNEAQLEKSRLLSDRFSAERPKGSFSTLEIQRTEQGDSAMYLCASSLRENHNEQFFGPGTRLTVL.

This sequence joins TRBV7-8 and TRBJ1-1; D possibly corresponds to TRBD1 (6 bases). This CDR3 has 12 residues. Germline V gene data show CDR1 as SGHVS and CDR2 as FQNEAQ. Trimming removed 5 bases from V and 11 bases from J, with 15 bases in between. Here the CDR3 DNA reads TGTGCCAGCAGCCTCTCCGGGGGGCTGGCTTTCTTT. It encodes CASSLSGGLAFF.

The chain carries TRBV7-8 and TRBJ2-5; 8 bases are a match to TRBD2. Losses at the gene ends were 5 bases for V and 5 bases for J; bases not matched to a gene: 13. The CDR3 length is 16 residues. Germline loops: CDR1 SGHVS, CDR2 FQNEAQ. The CDR3 sequence is CASSARGAGVGETQYF. Written as DNA, the CDR3 is TGTGCCAGCAGCGCTCGAGGAGCGGGAGTCGGGGAGACCCAGTACTTC.

This chain joins TRBV4-2 and TRBJ2-7, with 8 bases lining up with TRBD2. The CDR3 runs to 16 residues. Germline CDR1 and CDR2: LGHNA and YNFKEQ. V shed 0 bases, J shed 0 bases, and the junction held 4 bases outside the gene matches. In nucleotides, the CDR3 is TGTGCCAGCAGCCAAGAACTAGCGGATAGCTCCTACGAGCAGTACTTC. Amino acid sequence: CASSQELADSSYEQYF.

The chain has TRBV6-1 and TRBJ1-2; D gene uncertain. The germline V gene has CDR1 MNHNS and CDR2 SASEGT. This CDR3 has 14 residues. Trimming stripped 3 bases from V and 7 bases from J, with 15 bases between. The CDR3 is CASSDRGGEIGYTF. The DNA for the CDR3 is TGTGCCAGCAGTGACCGTGGTGGGGAGATTGGCTACACCTTC.

There are a few counts of this clone. The rearrangement links TRBV19 to TRBJ2-7, with TRBD1 matching 9 bases. V dropped 7 bases and J dropped 5; count of bases not matched to a gene: 6. This CDR3 is 13 amino acids long. Per the germline V gene, CDR1 is LNHDA and CDR2 is SQIVND (reference sequence). Written as DNA, the CDR3 is TGTGCCAGTACTGGACAGGGGCTACACGAGCAGTACTTC. Protein product: CASTGQGLHEQYF.

Points on this clone: At one boundary the junction diverges from the germline segment, which might be a read error. The gene calls are TRBV4-2 and TRBJ1-5; D unresolved. This CDR3 is built from 15 residues. Germline CDR1 LGHNA, CDR2 YNFKEQ. CDR3 bases: TGTGCTAGCAGCCCTTCATCTGGAGCCAATCAGCCCCAGCATTTT. Translated, it gives CASSPSSGANQPQHF.

On this clone: The same CDR3 also results from other DNA sequences found in this sample. The V call is TRBV9, the J call TRBJ2-2; 9 nucleotides agree with TRBD2. There are 15 residues in the CDR3. Per germline, CDR1 SGDLS and CDR2 YYNGEE. V was clipped by 2 bases and J by 4 bases; unmatched bases: 3. CDR3 bases: TGTGCCAGCAGCGTGGGACTAGCTGGCACCGGGGAGCTGTTTTTT. Residues: CASSVGLAGTGELFF. Based on the CDR3 plus reference TRBV9 and TRBJ2-2, the full variable domain is DSGVTQTPKHLITATGQRVTLRCSPRSGDLSVYWYQQSLDQGLQFLIQYYNGEERAKGNILERFSAQQFPDLHSELNLSSLELGDSALYFCASSVGLAGTGELFFGEGSRLTVL.

The chain uses TRBV7-3 and TRBJ2-2, with a weak D call TRBD1 (6 bases). CDR3 length equals 14 residues. V was trimmed by 5 bases and J by 5 bases, leaving 12 bases between them. Germline V CDR1 and CDR2: SGHTA, FQGTGA. CDR3 residues: CASSPGQGTGELFF. In DNA, the CDR3 is TGTGCCAGCAGCCCAGGCCAGGGGACCGGGGAGCTGTTTTTT.

This sequence joins TRBV21-1 and TRBJ1-5; the D call in the table, TRBD1, was not verified against the DNA. TRBV21-1 corresponds to a pseudogene. This CDR3 is built from 17 residues. The CDR3 reads CASSSNRGVYSNQPQHF. CDR3 DNA: TGTGCCAGCAGCAGCAACAGGGGGGTTTATAGCAATCAGCCCCAGCATTTT.

The chain has TRBV5-1 and TRBJ2-7; D is perhaps TRBD1 (6 bases). This CDR3 contains 13 residues. In germline, CDR1 is SGHRS, CDR2 YFSETQ. V was cut by 4 bases and J by 6 bases, with 14 bases left in between. The CDR3 loop is CASSGTTGTEQYF. The DNA of the CDR3 is TGCGCCAGCAGCGGCACTACAGGGACCGAGCAGTACTTC.

The chain links TRBV6-2 or TRBV6-3 to TRBJ1-5; TRBD1 is a possible D gene (6 bases). Germline lookup yields CDR1 MNHEY and CDR2 SVGEGT. CDR3 length equals 15 residues. Trimming pared 5 bases from V and 3 bases from J, leaving 14 bases between. CDR3 protein: CASSLQGLDNQPQHF. CDR3 coding DNA: TGTGCCAGCAGTCTACAGGGCCTCGACAATCAGCCCCAGCATTTT.

This clone showed up just a few times. V is TRBV9 and J is TRBJ2-2, with D possibly TRBD1 on 6 matching bases. Germline-derived CDR1 and CDR2 are SGDLS and YYNGEE. This CDR3 comprises 15 residues. Trimming removed 0 bases from V and 1 base from J, with 7 bases in between. The chain's CDR3 is CASSVGTVNTGELFF. The CDR3 DNA is TGTGCCAGCAGCGTAGGGACAGTGAACACCGGGGAGCTGTTTTTT.

The chain joins TRBV6-2 or TRBV6-3 to TRBJ1-2; no definite D call. This CDR3 has 13 amino acids. Deletions cut 2 bases from V and 6 bases from J, with 10 bases between. The germline V gene has CDR1 MNHEY and CDR2 SVGEGT. The CDR3 DNA follows: TGTGCCAGCAGTTACGATACAGATAATGGCTACACCTTC. Its translation is CASSYDTDNGYTF.

This clone was recorded a few times. The sample carries other DNA sequences with the same CDR3. The V gene is TRBV6-5, the J gene TRBJ2-2, with TRBD2 as a possible D gene (6 bases). This CDR3 has 14 amino acids. V shed 3 bases and J shed 3 bases, with 8 bases lying between them. Germline CDR1 MNHEY, CDR2 SVGAGI. For the CDR3, the DNA is TGTGCCAGCAGTTATCGACTAGACACCGGGGAGCTGTTTTTT. As protein: CASSYRLDTGELFF.

CDR3 loop: CASSISGGLFQPQHF. The CDR3 DNA follows: TGTGCCAGTAGTATCTCAGGGGGACTCTTCCAGCCCCAGCATTTT. This rearrangement joins TRBV19 to TRBJ1-5; the match to TRBD1 covers 7 bases. The V segment lost 3 bases and the J segment 7 bases; nucleotides outside the gene matches: 9. The CDR3 totals 15 residues. Germline CDR1 is LNHDA and CDR2 is SQIVND (reference sequence).

The J gene is TRBJ1-2, the V gene TRBV7-2; D possibly corresponds to TRBD1 (5 bases). The CDR3 consists of 18 residues. Germline-derived CDR1 and CDR2 are SGHTA and FQGNSA. Trimming pared 4 bases from V and 0 bases from J, leaving 21 bases between. This chain's CDR3 is CASSWSQGAEFTNYGYTF. DNA for the CDR3: TGTGCCAGCAGCTGGAGCCAGGGCGCCGAATTCACTAACTATGGCTACACCTTC.

The J gene is TRBJ1-5, the V gene TRBV7-9; TRBD1 is a possible D gene (5 bases). The V and J ends lost 5 bases and 4 bases respectively, with 21 bases between them. The CDR3 sequence is 17 residues long. Per germline, CDR1 SEHNR and CDR2 FQNEAQ (reference sequence). For the CDR3, the DNA is TGTGCCAGCAGCCCGTTTGCACCTTCGGGGGTTAATCAGCCCCAGCATTTT. Protein product: CASSPFAPSGVNQPQHF.

This chain links TRBV5-5 with TRBJ2-2, with D tentatively TRBD2 (5 bases). V gave up 2 bases and J gave up 6 bases, with 14 bases separating them. Germline V gene lookup returns CDR1 SGHKS and CDR2 YYEKEE (reference sequence). The CDR3 length is 15 residues. DNA for the CDR3: TGTGCCAGCAGCTTCAACGGAGGATTCCCCGGGGAGCTGTTTTTT. The encoded protein is CASSFNGGFPGELFF. The full variable domain, its missing parts supplied by reference TRBV5-5 and TRBJ2-2, is DAGVTQSPTHLIKTRGQQVTLRCSPISGHKSVSWYQQVLGQGPQFIFQYYEKEERGRGNFPDRFSARQFPNYSSELNVNALLLGDSALYLCASSFNGGFPGELFFGEGSRLTVL.

The CDR3 loop is CASSYLQGGYGNQPQHF. The CDR3 DNA reads as TGTGCCAGCAGTTACCTACAGGGGGGTTACGGCAATCAGCCCCAGCATTTT. The rearrangement joins TRBV6-2 or TRBV6-3 to TRBJ1-5; 8 nucleotides line up with TRBD1. The CDR3 loop spans 17 amino acids. V was clipped by 2 bases and J by 2 bases; unmatched bases: 8. CDR1 MNHEY and CDR2 SVGEGT come from the germline V gene.

The chain has TRBV7-2 and TRBJ1-5; tentatively, D is TRBD1 (6 bases). CDR1 is SGHTA and CDR2 is FQGNSA in the germline V gene. Trimming cost V 5 bases and J 5 bases, with 19 bases left between them. The CDR3 consists of 16 residues. CDR3 DNA: TGTGCCAGCAGCCCTGGGGGCTCCATAGGACATCAGCCCCAGCATTTT. Amino acid sequence: CASSPGGSIGHQPQHF.

The chain recombines TRBV9 with TRBJ2-5; no definite D call. Germline V gene lookup returns CDR1 SGDLS and CDR2 YYNGEE. Trimming pared 0 bases from V and 1 base from J, leaving 7 bases between. The CDR3 is 14 amino acids. CDR3 bases: TGTGCCAGCAGCGTAGATAGCAGCCAAGAGACCCAGTACTTC. This gives the protein CASSVDSSQETQYF. Together with reference TRBV9 and TRBJ2-5, the CDR3 gives the full variable domain: DSGVTQTPKHLITATGQRVTLRCSPRSGDLSVYWYQQSLDQGLQFLIQYYNGEERAKGNILERFSAQQFPDLHSELNLSSLELGDSALYFCASSVDSSQETQYFGPGTRLLVL.

This clone was detected a few times. The same CDR3 can be traced to other DNA sequences in this sample. The J gene is TRBJ2-7, the V gene TRBV18; D is unclear. Trimming removed 1 base at V and 4 bases at J, with 5 bases between. The CDR3 contains 12 residues. Per the germline V gene, CDR1 is KGHSH and CDR2 is LQKENI. The CDR3 is CASSPLSYEQYF. Written as DNA, the CDR3 is TGTGCCAGCTCACCACTCAGTTACGAGCAGTACTTC. The entire variable domain, with the rest obtained from reference TRBV18 and TRBJ2-7, is as follows: NAGVMQNPRHLVRRRGQEARLRCSPMKGHSHVYWYRQLPEEGLKFMVYLQKENIIDESGMPKERFSAEFPKEGPSILRIQQVVRGDSAAYFCASSPLSYEQYFGPGTRLTVT.